This TCR beta chain was observed in a study of Graves' ophthalmopathy and Graves' hyperthyroidism listed by TCRdb under 2018. In terms of the full investigation: Peripheral blood was collected at initial diagnosis, prior to any treatment. The study used TCR beta repertoire signatures to distinguish Graves' ophthalmopathy from Graves' hyperthyroidism and to predict progression to ophthalmopathy. In total, 135 blood samples were TCR-sequenced: fewer than 50 ophthalmopathy, some 80 hyperthyroidism and some 17 hyperthyroidism-to-ophthalmopathy patients. To explore V-J signatures that distinguish ophthalmopathy from hyperthyroidism, a discovery set of about 99 patients was enrolled, made up of 43 with ophthalmopathy and 55 to 65 with stable hyperthyroidism. An independent validation cohort comprised fewer than 20 hyperthyroidism patients and 15 to 17 patients who later progressed from hyperthyroidism to ophthalmopathy. In about 6 hyperthyroidism patients, the T-cell repertoire of thyroid tissue was compared with the T-cell repertoire of blood. Following sampling, methimazole starting at 30 mg daily was administered to hyperthyroidism patients, and high-dose intravenous methylprednisolone was administered to ophthalmopathy patients.

The germline V gene specifies WSHSY as CDR1 and SAAADI as CDR2. The V end loses 7 bases and the J end loses 0 bases, and a stretch of 18 bases separates them. The cysteine opens and the phenylalanine closes a CDR3 of 16 amino acids. Only the CDR3 region is kept as DNA, spanning 48 bases read in frame from base 1. For repertoire sequencing, the TCR beta CDR3 regions were amplified from RNA transcripts. A first-round RT-PCR used HTBI primers with the Qiagen OneStep RT-PCR kit, followed by a second-round multiplex PCR, size selection and purification. Libraries were sequenced on an Illumina HiSeq2000 using paired-end 100 bp reads. On the study's bioinformatics: SOAPnuke was used for read processing, and reads with adapters, uncalled bases, a mean Phred below 15, or no exact constant-primer or identifier match were discarded. High-quality paired reads were merged with COPE v1.2.5. Unique nucleotide sequences were defined as clonotypes and aligned to IMGT TRB V, D and J references using MiTCR v1.1. Only V-J combinations with frequency above 0.0001 were analysed, covering about 99% of repertoires. For each V-J combination, a TCR clonal expansion and chaos score was defined as F50 clonal expansion divided by the chaos observed in the TCRdist matrix. Welch's t-statistics and random forest were used to narrow the features down to more than 10 V-J combinations, which were then fed into a naive Bayes classifier. Thyroid-blood repertoire similarity was quantified with the Morisita-Horn index. TCRdb reanalyzed the raw reads on its own, using fastp at Q25 for trimming and MiXCR for clone calling, and kept in-frame beta chains. Rows are unified per CDR3 protein, each entry keeping the most common DNA and genes. None of the V and J calls come from the authors' own analysis; TCRdb made them. This sample is represented by around 600,000 distinct CDR3 sequences; just over 40% of them were singletons. The ten largest account for more than 2.5% of the sample.

Patients with ophthalmopathy had moderately to severely active disease, with a Clinical Activity Score of 3 or more, a NOSPECS grade of 4 or more, and a disease duration of less than 3 months. Patients with other autoimmune diseases, uncontrolled infections, pregnancy or lactation were excluded from the study. Clinical symptoms, serum thyroxine, TRAb, thyroid ultrasound and orbital computed tomography were used for diagnosis. Ficoll-Paque density gradient centrifugation was used to isolate PBMCs from under 11 ml of fresh peripheral blood. Trizol reagent was used to extract the total RNA, and its quality was then checked on an Agilent 2100 Bioanalyzer. Results and caveats for the whole study, not just this receptor: Sample size was not statistically predetermined, and group allocation was not concealed from the investigators. In cross-validation, the 13-signature model distinguished ophthalmopathy from stable hyperthyroidism with less than 90% sensitivity and 81.08% specificity, while in the test set the corresponding values were about 80% and 75%. In validation, the model predicted ophthalmopathy progression with about 71% sensitivity and less than 80% specificity; some 13 predicted patients were CT-confirmed with GO in a median of approximately six months. Most of the expanded thyroid clonotypes with a frequency above 0.001 were also detected in blood, and it was suggested that the thyroid immune response may be reflected by blood repertoires.

Concerning this clonotype itself: No cognate antigen has been identified for it. The record has no base qualities; no much larger clone is one base away.

Here the chain combines TRBV10-2 and TRBJ1-1, with an unclear D gene assignment. The receptor's source is an adult man with Graves' ophthalmopathy. The sequencing sample was made of peripheral blood. The CDR3 amino acid sequence is: CASKDRRGPMNTEAFF. The DNA sequence is as follows: TGCGCCAGCAAAGATCGTAGAGGTCCCATGAACACTGAAGCTTTCTTT.